What follows describes a single TCR beta chain. This sample was taken from a study of patients and donors after allogeneic stem cell transplantation. TCRdb re-called the RT-PCR reads with MiXCR, one entry per CDR3 protein. The repertoire holds roughly 940,000 distinct CDR3 sequences, with roughly 17% as singletons. The sequence came from a human donor who was either an allogeneic HSCT recipient or a stem cell or donor lymphocyte infusion donor (not recorded which). It is not recorded whose cells these are; they may come from a transplant donor. The material sequenced was blood, either unsorted or a sorted T cell fraction (not recorded which).

The CDR3 sequence: CSARDRGQPQHF. Written as DNA, the CDR3 is TGCAGTGCTAGAGACAGGGGACAGCCCCAGCATTTT. V gene TRBV20-1 combines with J gene TRBJ1-5, with TRBD1 as a possible D gene (6 bases). The V gene lost 0 bases and the J gene lost 7 bases, with 7 bases spanning the gap. The CDR3 has 12 residues. Per germline, CDR1 DFQATT and CDR2 SNEGSKA (reference sequence).